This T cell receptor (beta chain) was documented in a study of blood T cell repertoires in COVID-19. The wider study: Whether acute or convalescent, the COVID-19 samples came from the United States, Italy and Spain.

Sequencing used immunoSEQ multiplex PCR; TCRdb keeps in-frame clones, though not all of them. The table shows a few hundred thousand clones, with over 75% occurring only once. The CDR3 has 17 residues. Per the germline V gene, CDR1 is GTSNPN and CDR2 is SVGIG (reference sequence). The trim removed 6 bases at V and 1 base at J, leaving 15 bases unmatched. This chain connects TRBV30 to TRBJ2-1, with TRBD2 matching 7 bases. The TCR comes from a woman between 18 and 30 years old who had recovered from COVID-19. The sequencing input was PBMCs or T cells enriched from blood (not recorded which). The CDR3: CACNGLDFRRSYNEQFF. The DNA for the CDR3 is TGTGCCTGCAATGGACTAGATTTTAGAAGATCCTACAATGAGCAGTTCTTC.